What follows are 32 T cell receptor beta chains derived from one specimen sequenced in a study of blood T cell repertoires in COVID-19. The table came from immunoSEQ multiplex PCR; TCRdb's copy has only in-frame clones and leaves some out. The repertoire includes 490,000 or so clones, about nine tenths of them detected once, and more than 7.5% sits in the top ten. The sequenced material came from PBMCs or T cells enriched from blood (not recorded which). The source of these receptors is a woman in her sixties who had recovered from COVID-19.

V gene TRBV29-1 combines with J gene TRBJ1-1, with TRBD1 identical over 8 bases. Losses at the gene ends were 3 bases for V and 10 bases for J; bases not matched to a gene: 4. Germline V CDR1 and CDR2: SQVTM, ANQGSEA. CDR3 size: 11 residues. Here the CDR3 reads CSVDRGRGAFF. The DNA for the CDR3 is TGCAGCGTTGACAGGGGGCGAGGAGCTTTCTTT.

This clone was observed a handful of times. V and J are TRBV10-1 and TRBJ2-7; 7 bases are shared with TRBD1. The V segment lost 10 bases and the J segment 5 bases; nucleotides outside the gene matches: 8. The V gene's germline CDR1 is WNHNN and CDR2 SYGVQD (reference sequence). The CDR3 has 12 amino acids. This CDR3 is CATPTGKDEQYV. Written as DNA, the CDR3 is TGCGCCACCCCGACAGGGAAGGACGAGCAGTACGTC.

CDR3: CSAATGGGYTF. The CDR3 DNA is TGCAGTGCTGCCACAGGGGGAGGCTACACCTTC. The gene calls are TRBV20-1 and TRBJ1-2; 8 nucleotides line up with TRBD1. The CDR3 runs to 11 residues. Germline values: CDR1 DFQATT, CDR2 SNEGSKA (reference sequence). With V trimmed by 5 bases and J by 8 bases, 4 bases remained unmatched.

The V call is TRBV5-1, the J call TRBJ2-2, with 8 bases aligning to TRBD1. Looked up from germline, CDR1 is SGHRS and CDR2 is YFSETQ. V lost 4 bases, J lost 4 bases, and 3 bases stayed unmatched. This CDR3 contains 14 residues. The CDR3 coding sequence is TGCGCCAGCAGCGCCACAGGGGGCACCGGGGAGCTGTTTTTT. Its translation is CASSATGGTGELFF.

The CDR3, as DNA: TGCGCCAGCAGCGACAGGGTGGGCCTAAATTCACCCCTCCACTTT. Its protein product is CASSDRVGLNSPLHF. V gene TRBV5-1 combines with J gene TRBJ1-6; TRBD1 matches at 7 bases. The CDR3 is 15 residues long. Germline trimming cut 4 bases from V and 7 bases from J; bases unmatched to any gene: 8. Germline lookup yields CDR1 SGHRS and CDR2 YFSETQ.

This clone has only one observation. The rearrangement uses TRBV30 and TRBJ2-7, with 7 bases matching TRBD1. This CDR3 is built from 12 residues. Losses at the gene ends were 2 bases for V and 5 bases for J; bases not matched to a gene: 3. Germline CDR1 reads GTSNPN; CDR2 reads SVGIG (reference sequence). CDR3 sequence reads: CAWSKGGHEQYV. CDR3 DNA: TGTGCCTGGAGTAAAGGGGGCCACGAGCAGTACGTC.

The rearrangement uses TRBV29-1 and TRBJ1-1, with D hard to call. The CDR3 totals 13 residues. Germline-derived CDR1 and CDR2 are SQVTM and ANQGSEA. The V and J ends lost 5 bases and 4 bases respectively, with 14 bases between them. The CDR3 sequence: CSVSEGPSTEAFF. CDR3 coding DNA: TGCAGCGTTTCGGAGGGCCCGAGCACTGAAGCTTTCTTT.

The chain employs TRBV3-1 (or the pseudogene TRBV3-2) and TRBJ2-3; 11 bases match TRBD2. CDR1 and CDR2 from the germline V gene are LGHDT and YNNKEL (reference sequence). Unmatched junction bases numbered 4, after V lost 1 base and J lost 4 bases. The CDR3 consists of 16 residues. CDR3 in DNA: TGTGCCAGCAGCCAAGTTAGCGGGGGGGCGGCAGATACGCAGTATTTT. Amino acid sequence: CASSQVSGGAADTQYF.

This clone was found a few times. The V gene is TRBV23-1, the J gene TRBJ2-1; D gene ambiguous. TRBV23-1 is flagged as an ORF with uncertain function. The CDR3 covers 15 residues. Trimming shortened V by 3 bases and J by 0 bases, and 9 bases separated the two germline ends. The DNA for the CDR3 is TGCGCCAGCAGTCAGTGGCCAGGCTCCTACAATGAGCAGTTCTTC. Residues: CASSQWPGSYNEQFF.

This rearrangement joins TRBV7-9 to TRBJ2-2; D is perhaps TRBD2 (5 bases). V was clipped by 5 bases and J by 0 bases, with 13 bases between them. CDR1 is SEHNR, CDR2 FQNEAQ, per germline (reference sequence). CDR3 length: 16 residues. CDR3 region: CASSPLLGSNTGELFF. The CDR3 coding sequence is TGTGCCAGCAGCCCTTTACTAGGCTCGAACACCGGGGAGCTGTTTTTT.

The DNA of the CDR3 is TGTGCCAGCAGTTTTGGCAACAGGGGGGTGATCGCCAAAAACATTCAGTACTTC. Translating gives CASSFGNRGVIAKNIQYF. The chain uses TRBV28 and TRBJ2-4; 8 positions agree with TRBD1. The CDR3 has 18 residues. Germline lookup yields CDR1 MDHEN and CDR2 SYDVKM. V lost 3 bases, J lost 1 base, and 11 bases stayed unmatched.

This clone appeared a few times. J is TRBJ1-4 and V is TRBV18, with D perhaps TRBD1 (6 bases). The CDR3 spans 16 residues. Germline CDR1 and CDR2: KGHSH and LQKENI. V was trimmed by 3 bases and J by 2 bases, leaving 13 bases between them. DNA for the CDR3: TGTGCCAGCTCACCGTCGGGGGGCCAGACTAATGAAAAACTGTTTTTT. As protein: CASSPSGGQTNEKLFF.

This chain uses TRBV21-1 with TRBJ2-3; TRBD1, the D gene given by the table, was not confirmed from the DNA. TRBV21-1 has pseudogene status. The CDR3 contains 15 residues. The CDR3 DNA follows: TGTGCCAGCAGCAAGCTTCAGGGGGGCACAGATACGCAGTATTTT. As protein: CASSKLQGGTDTQYF.

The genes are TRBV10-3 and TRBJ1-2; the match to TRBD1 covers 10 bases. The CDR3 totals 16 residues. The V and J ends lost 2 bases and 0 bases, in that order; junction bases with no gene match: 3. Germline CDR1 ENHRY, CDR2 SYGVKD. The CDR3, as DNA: TGTGCCATCAGTGAGCGGACAGGGGGAGCTAACTATGGCTACACCTTC. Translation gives CAISERTGGANYGYTF.

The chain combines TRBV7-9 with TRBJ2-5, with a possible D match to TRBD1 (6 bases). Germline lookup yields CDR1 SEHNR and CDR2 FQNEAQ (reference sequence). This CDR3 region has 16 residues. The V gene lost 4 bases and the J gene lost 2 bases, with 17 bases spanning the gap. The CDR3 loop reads CASSSAGQIKQETQYF. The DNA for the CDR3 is TGTGCCAGCAGCTCCGCCGGACAGATAAAACAAGAGACCCAGTACTTC.

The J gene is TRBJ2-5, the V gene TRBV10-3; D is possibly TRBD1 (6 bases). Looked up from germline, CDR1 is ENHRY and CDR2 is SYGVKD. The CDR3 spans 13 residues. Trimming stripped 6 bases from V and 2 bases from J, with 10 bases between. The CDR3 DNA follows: TGTGCCATCAGCGAGGGACAACAAGAGACCCAGTACTTC. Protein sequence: CAISEGQQETQYF.

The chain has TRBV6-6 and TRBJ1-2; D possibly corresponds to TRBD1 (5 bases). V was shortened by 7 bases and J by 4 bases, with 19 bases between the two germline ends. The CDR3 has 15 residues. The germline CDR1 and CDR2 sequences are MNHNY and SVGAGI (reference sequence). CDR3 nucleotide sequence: TGTGCCAGCACCCCAACGGAAGGGAGGGGCTATGGCTACACCTTC. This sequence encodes CASTPTEGRGYGYTF.

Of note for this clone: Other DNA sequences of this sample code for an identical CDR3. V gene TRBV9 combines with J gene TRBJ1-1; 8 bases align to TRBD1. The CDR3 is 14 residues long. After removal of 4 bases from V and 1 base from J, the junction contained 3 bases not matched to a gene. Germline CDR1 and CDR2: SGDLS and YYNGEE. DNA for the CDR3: TGTGCCAGCAGCCCTGGACAGGGGAACACTGAAGCTTTCTTT. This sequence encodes CASSPGQGNTEAFF.

DNA for the CDR3: TGTGCCAGTCGAGCGGGGGCCCTAGGCAATCAGCCCCAGCATTTT. Translated: CASRAGALGNQPQHF. V and J are TRBV2 and TRBJ1-5; perhaps TRBD1 as D (6 bases). The CDR3 length is 15 residues. V was clipped by 9 bases and J by 2 bases, with 17 bases between them. Germline V CDR1 and CDR2: SNHLY, FYNNEI.

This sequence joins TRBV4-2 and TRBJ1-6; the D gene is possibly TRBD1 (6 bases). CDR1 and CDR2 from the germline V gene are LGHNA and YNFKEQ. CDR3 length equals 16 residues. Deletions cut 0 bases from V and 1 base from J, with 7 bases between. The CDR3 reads CASSQDRGSYNSPLHF. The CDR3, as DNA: TGTGCCAGCAGCCAAGACAGGGGTTCCTATAATTCACCCCTCCACTTT.

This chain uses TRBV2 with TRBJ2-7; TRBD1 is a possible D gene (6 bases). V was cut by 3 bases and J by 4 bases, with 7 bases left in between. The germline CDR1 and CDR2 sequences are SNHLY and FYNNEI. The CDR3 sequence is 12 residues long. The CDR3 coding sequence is TGTGCCAGCAGTGACAGGGGTTACGAGCAGTACGTC. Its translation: CASSDRGYEQYV.

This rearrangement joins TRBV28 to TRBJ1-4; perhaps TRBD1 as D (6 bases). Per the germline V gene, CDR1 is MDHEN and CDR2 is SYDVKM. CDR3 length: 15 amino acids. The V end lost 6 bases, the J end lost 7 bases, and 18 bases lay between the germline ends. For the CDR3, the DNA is TGTGCCAGCAGCCGAAGGGGGGGATGGGGTGAAAAACTGTTTTTT. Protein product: CASSRRGGWGEKLFF.

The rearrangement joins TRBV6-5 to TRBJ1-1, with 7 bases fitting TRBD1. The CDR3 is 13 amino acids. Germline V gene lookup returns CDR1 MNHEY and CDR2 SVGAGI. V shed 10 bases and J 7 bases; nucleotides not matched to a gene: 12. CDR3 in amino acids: CAIRGAGGNEAFF. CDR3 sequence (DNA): TGTGCCATCCGGGGAGCAGGGGGAAATGAAGCTTTCTTT.

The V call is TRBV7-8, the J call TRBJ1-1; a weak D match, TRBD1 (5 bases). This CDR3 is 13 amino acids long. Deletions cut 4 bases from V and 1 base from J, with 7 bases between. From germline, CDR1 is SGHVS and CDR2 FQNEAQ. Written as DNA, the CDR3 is TGTGCCAGCAGCTACGGACAGAACACTGAAGCTTTCTTT. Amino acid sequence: CASSYGQNTEAFF.

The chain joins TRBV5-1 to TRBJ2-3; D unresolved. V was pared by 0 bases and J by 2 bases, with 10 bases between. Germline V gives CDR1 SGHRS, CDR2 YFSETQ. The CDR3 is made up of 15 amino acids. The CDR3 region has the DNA TGCGCCAGCAGCTTGGCATCAGGTTCCACAGATACGCAGTATTTT. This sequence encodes CASSLASGSTDTQYF. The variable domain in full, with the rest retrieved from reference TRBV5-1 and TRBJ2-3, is KAGVTQTPRYLIKTRGQQVTLSCSPISGHRSVSWYQQTPGQGLQFLFEYFSETQRNKGNFPGRFSGRQFSNSRSEMNVSTLELGDSALYLCASSLASGSTDTQYFGPGTRLTVL.

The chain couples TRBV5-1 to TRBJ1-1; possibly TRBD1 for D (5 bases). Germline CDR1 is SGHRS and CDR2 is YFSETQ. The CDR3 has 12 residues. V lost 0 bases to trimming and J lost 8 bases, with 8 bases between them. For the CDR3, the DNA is TGCGCCAGCAGCTTGGATTGGACAGAAGCTTTCTTT. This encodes CASSLDWTEAFF. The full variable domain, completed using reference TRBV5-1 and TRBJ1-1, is KAGVTQTPRYLIKTRGQQVTLSCSPISGHRSVSWYQQTPGQGLQFLFEYFSETQRNKGNFPGRFSGRQFSNSRSEMNVSTLELGDSALYLCASSLDWTEAFFGQGTRLTVV.

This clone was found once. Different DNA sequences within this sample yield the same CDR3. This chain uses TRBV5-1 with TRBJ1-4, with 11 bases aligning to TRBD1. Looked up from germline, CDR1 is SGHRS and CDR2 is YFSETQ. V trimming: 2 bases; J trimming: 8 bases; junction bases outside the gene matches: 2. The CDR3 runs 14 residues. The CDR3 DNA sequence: TGCGCCAGCAGCTTAGGGACAGGGGGGGAAAAACTGTTTTTT. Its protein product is CASSLGTGGEKLFF.

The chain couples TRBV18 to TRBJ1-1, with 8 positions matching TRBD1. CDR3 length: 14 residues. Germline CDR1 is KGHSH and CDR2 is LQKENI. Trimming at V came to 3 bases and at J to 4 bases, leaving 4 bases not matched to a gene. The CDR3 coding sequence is TGTGCCAGCTCACCGCAGGGGGCTTTCACTGAAGCTTTCTTT. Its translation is CASSPQGAFTEAFF. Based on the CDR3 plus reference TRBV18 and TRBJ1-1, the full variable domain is NAGVMQNPRHLVRRRGQEARLRCSPMKGHSHVYWYRQLPEEGLKFMVYLQKENIIDESGMPKERFSAEFPKEGPSILRIQQVVRGDSAAYFCASSPQGAFTEAFFGQGTRLTVV.

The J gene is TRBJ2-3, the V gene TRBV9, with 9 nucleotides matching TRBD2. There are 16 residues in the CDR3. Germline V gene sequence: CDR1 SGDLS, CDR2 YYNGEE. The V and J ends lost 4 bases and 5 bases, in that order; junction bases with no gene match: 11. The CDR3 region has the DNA TGTGCCAGCAGCCCTTTTGCGGGGGGGGCCTTAGATACGCAGTATTTT. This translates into CASSPFAGGALDTQYF.

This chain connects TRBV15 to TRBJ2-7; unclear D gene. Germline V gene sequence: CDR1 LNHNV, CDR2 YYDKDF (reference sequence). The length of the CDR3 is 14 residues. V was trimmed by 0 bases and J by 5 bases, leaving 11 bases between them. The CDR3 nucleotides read TGTGCCACCAGCAGAGATGAGCCCCGCGACGAGCAGTACGTC. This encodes CATSRDEPRDEQYV.

CDR3 in DNA: TGTGCCGGCCGAATGGACGGGGTTTATGAAGCTTTCTTT. The encoded protein is CAGRMDGVYEAFF. The chain employs TRBV7-9 and TRBJ1-1, with D unclear. Trimming cost V 11 bases and J 7 bases, with 20 bases left between them. The CDR3 has 13 residues. The germline gives CDR1 SEHNR, CDR2 FQNEAQ (reference sequence).

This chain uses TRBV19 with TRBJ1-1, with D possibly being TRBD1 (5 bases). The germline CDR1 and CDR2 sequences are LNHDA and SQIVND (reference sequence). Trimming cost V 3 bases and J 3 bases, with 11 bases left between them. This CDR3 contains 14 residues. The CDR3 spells CASSITGGDTEAFF. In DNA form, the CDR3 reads TGTGCCAGTAGTATCACTGGGGGGGACACTGAAGCTTTCTTT.